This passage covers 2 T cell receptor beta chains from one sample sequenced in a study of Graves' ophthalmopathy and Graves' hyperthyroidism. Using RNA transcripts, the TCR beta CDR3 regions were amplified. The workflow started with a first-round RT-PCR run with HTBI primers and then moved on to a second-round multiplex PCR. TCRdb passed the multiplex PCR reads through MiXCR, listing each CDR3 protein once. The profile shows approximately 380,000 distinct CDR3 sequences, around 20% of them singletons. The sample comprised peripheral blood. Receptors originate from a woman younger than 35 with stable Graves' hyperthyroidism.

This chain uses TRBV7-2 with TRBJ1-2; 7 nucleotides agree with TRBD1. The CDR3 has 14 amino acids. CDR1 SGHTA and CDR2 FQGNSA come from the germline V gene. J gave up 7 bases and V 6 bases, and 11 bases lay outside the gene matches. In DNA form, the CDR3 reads TGTGCCAGCAGTCCGACAGGGAGTATTGCTGGCTACACCTTC. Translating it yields CASSPTGSIAGYTF. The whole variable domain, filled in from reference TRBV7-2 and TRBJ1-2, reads GAGVSQSPSNKVTEKGKDVELRCDPISGHTALYWYRQSLGQGLEFLIYFQGNSAPDKSGLPSDRFSAERTGGSVSTLTIQRTQQEDSAVYLCASSPTGSIAGYTFGSGTRLTVV.

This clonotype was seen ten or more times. CDR3 residues: CAWNRPGQLPYEQYF. CDR3 bases: TGTGCCTGGAATAGGCCGGGACAATTACCCTACGAGCAGTACTTC. The gene calls are TRBV30 and TRBJ2-7; tentative D call: TRBD1 (6 bases). The V gene's germline CDR1 is GTSNPN and CDR2 SVGIG (reference sequence). There are 15 residues in the CDR3. V gave up 4 bases and J gave up 2 bases, with 18 bases separating them.